This T cell receptor beta chain was recorded in a study of CD8 T cells in Susac syndrome. Overall study findings and caveats: Susac-specific public clones found in total CD8+ repertoires numbered 15 to 20, and those in CD8+ TEMRA repertoires numbered several.

cDNA came from roughly 0.47 to 1 ug RNA primed by random hexamers. Multiplex PCR with immunoSEQ amplified the TCR beta CDR3 across 54 Vbeta and 13 Jbeta. TCRdb recomputed calls from the immunoSEQ multiplex PCR reads with MiXCR, one row per CDR3 protein. The sample carries some 130,000 distinct CDR3 sequences, about 95% recorded once. Sequencing targeted TCR beta in T cells from blood (CD8+ and CD4+). Bulk CD8+ and CD4+ cells came from magnetic negative isolation; CD8+ TEMRA by FACS. This CDR3 spans 14 amino acids. The V gene lost 3 bases and the J gene lost 3 bases, with 12 bases spanning the gap. Germline V gene sequence: CDR1 KGHSH, CDR2 LQKENI. Regarding this clonotype: As yet, its antigen is unknown.

This clonotype was obtained from a human donor with Susac syndrome. The chain uses TRBV18 and TRBJ2-7, with D tentatively TRBD1 (5 bases). The sequenced sample consisted of CD8+ T cells from PBMCs. The chain's CDR3 is CASSPTEYYYEQYF. The CDR3 DNA reads as TGTGCCAGCTCACCGACAGAATACTACTACGAGCAGTACTTC.